Below are 9 T cell receptor beta chains sequenced from a single sample in a study of T cell changes during pregnancy in multiple sclerosis. This table comes from immunoSEQ multiplex PCR, and its TCRdb copy is limited to in-frame clones, with some not included. The table lists about 38,000 clones, 75% to 95% of them singletons. The sample consisted of CD8+ T cells from peripheral blood mononuclear cells, taken after pregnancy. These receptors were obtained from a female donor with multiple sclerosis, enrolled in a pregnancy study.

Written as DNA, the CDR3 is TGTGCCAGCAGTTTAAGGACAGGGGAGAGCGGGGAGCTGTTTTTT. The encoded protein is CASSLRTGESGELFF. The chain has TRBV27 and TRBJ2-2; 9 positions match TRBD1. The CDR3 sequence is 15 residues long. V lost 2 bases and J lost 7; bases outside the gene matches: 5. Germline V gives CDR1 MNHEY, CDR2 SMNVEV (reference sequence).

The rearrangement links TRBV7-9 to TRBJ2-7; 8 bases match TRBD2. The J segment lost 1 base and the V segment lost 5 bases, leaving 10 bases of the junction unmatched. CDR1 and CDR2 (germline): SEHNR, FQNEAQ (reference sequence). The CDR3 length is 16 residues. The DNA for the CDR3 is TGTGCCAGCAGCCCCTCTAGCGGGCGTATTTCCTACGAGCAGTACTTC. It yields the protein CASSPSSGRISYEQYF.

The CDR3 bases are TGCGCCAGCAGCCAAGTTGGCAGGGAAAACGAGCAGTACTTC. This translates into CASSQVGRENEQYF. The chain links TRBV4-1 to TRBJ2-7; TRBD1 is a possible D gene (5 bases). V dropped 1 base and J dropped 5 bases, with 12 bases sitting between them. The CDR3 has 14 amino acids. Germline CDR1 is MGHRA and CDR2 is YSYEKL.

V gene TRBV11-2 combines with J gene TRBJ1-1, with D perhaps matching TRBD1 (5 bases). The CDR3 runs 13 residues. Germline values: CDR1 SGHAT, CDR2 FQNNGV. V was shortened by 9 bases and J by 0 bases, with 11 bases between the two germline ends. The CDR3 is CASSTAMNTEAFF. CDR3 bases: TGTGCCAGTTCGACAGCGATGAACACTGAAGCTTTCTTT.

CDR3 residues: CASSHRAAGMAGELFF. CDR3 DNA sequence: TGCGCCAGCAGCCACAGAGCAGCGGGTATGGCCGGGGAGCTGTTTTTT. The V gene is TRBV4-1, the J gene TRBJ2-2, with a tentative D call TRBD2 (6 bases). The CDR3 totals 16 residues. The V end was cut by 3 bases, the J end by 6 bases, with 17 bases between. Germline CDR1 reads MGHRA; CDR2 reads YSYEKL.

The chain employs TRBV28 and TRBJ2-7, with 8 bases aligning to TRBD2. Looked up from germline, CDR1 is MDHEN and CDR2 is SYDVKM. The CDR3 covers 14 residues. The J segment lost 2 bases and the V segment lost 2 bases, leaving 2 bases of the junction unmatched. This CDR3 reads CASSLREGPYEQYF. Here the CDR3 DNA reads TGTGCCAGCAGTTTACGGGAGGGCCCCTACGAGCAGTACTTC.

The CDR3 reads CASSSGQGTYNEQFF. CDR3 bases: TGTGCCAGCAGCTCTGGACAGGGTACCTACAATGAGCAGTTCTTC. The chain uses TRBV7-3 and TRBJ2-1; TRBD1 matches 8 bases. This CDR3 is 15 amino acids long. V was clipped by 4 bases and J by 2 bases; unmatched bases: 4. Germline CDR1 is SGHTA and CDR2 is FQGTGA.

This chain uses TRBV2 with TRBJ2-7, with TRBD1 matching over 7 bases. CDR1 is SNHLY and CDR2 is FYNNEI in the germline V gene. Germline trimming cut 4 bases from V and 5 bases from J; bases unmatched to any gene: 11. The CDR3 totals 15 residues. The CDR3 is CASSGQDRLLDEQYF. The DNA of the CDR3 is TGTGCCAGCAGTGGTCAGGACAGGCTGTTGGACGAGCAGTACTTC.

This rearrangement joins TRBV10-3 to TRBJ2-5; TRBD2 matches at 7 bases. The CDR3 length is 18 residues. Germline V CDR1 and CDR2: ENHRY, SYGVKD. V lost 4 bases and J lost 2; bases outside the gene matches: 16. The CDR3 reads CAISANERDPSLQETQYF. The CDR3 DNA reads as TGTGCCATCAGTGCAAACGAGCGGGACCCATCCTTACAAGAGACCCAGTACTTC.